Below, 24 T cell receptor beta chains from the same sample are listed, as sequenced in a study of control samples from healthy donors and cancer patients. Produced via immunoSEQ multiplex PCR; TCRdb's table is partial and in-frame only. Here the sample spans more than 120,000 clones, about 91% being singletons. Source material: blood. The origin of the receptors is a man younger than 40 in good health.

This clone was counted between two and nine times. This sequence joins TRBV6-1 and TRBJ1-1; 9 bases are shared with TRBD1. Germline V CDR1 and CDR2: MNHNS, SASEGT. The CDR3 has 16 residues. Unmatched junction bases numbered 6, after V lost 3 bases and J lost 1 base. The CDR3 nucleotides are TGTGCCAGCAGTGACCACAGGGGGCGCAGGAACACTGAAGCTTTCTTT. Translated: CASSDHRGRRNTEAFF.

V and J are TRBV9 and TRBJ2-1, with no clear D. V lost 3 bases and J 8 bases, leaving 12 bases between the germline ends. In germline, CDR1 is SGDLS, CDR2 YYNGEE. The CDR3 is 13 residues long. The CDR3 sequence is CASSGHNGDEQFF. The CDR3 region has the DNA TGTGCCAGCAGCGGACACAATGGGGATGAGCAGTTCTTC.

This chain connects TRBV2 to TRBJ1-4; no clear D gene. Germline V gene lookup returns CDR1 SNHLY and CDR2 FYNNEI. V was shortened by 0 bases and J by 0 bases, with 5 bases between the two germline ends. CDR3 length equals 15 residues. The CDR3 DNA is TGTGCCAGCAGTGAAGCGTACCCAACTAATGAAAAACTGTTTTTT. Protein: CASSEAYPTNEKLFF. The variable domain in full, with the rest retrieved from reference TRBV2 and TRBJ1-4, is EPEVTQTPSHQVTQMGQEVILRCVPISNHLYFYWYRQILGQKVEFLVSFYNNEISEKSEIFDDQFSVERPDGSNFTLKIRSTKLEDSAMYFCASSEAYPTNEKLFFGSGTQLSVL.

The chain couples TRBV5-3 to TRBJ1-5; TRBD1 agrees at 7 bases. TRBV5-3 is an open reading frame, and its role is uncertain. The junction had 6 bases not matched to a gene; V was cut back by 9 bases and J by 3 bases. The CDR3 is 13 residues long. The CDR3 region is CAIPDRDNQPQHF. The CDR3, as DNA: TGTGCCATCCCCGACAGGGACAATCAGCCCCAGCATTTT.

The V call is TRBV10-3, the J call TRBJ2-3; 7 bases align to TRBD1. Germline lookup yields CDR1 ENHRY and CDR2 SYGVKD. The CDR3 runs 18 residues. Trimming removed 6 bases from V and 6 bases from J; junction bases left unmatched: 21. This CDR3 is CAISEPTKTGSEGDTQYF. The CDR3 DNA reads TGTGCCATCAGCGAGCCTACCAAGACAGGGTCAGAAGGGGATACGCAGTATTTT.

This chain links TRBV5-1 with TRBJ2-3; D is unclear. The CDR3 extends over 13 amino acids. Trimming took off 6 bases at V and 3 bases at J, with 11 bases between the two ends. CDR1 and CDR2 from the germline V gene are SGHRS and YFSETQ. This CDR3 is CASNRVSTDTQYF. The CDR3 DNA follows: TGCGCCAGCAATCGGGTTAGTACAGATACGCAGTATTTT.

V gene TRBV2 combines with J gene TRBJ1-5; D ambiguous. The CDR3 has 11 amino acids. Germline CDR1 is SNHLY and CDR2 is FYNNEI. Trimming took 4 bases from V and 7 from J, leaving 5 bases between them. The DNA of the CDR3 is TGTGCCAGCAGTGTAGGGCAGCCCCAGCATTTT. Encoded protein: CASSVGQPQHF.

This chain uses TRBV2 with TRBJ2-1; TRBD2 is a possible D gene (6 bases). The CDR3 runs 15 residues. Germline values: CDR1 SNHLY, CDR2 FYNNEI. The V gene lost 1 base and the J gene lost 8 bases, with 15 bases spanning the gap. The CDR3 is CASSEGGVGRDEQFF. DNA for the CDR3: TGTGCCAGCAGTGAAGGGGGGGTAGGCCGCGATGAGCAGTTCTTC.

V and J are TRBV5-1 and TRBJ2-5; D not resolved. CDR1 SGHRS and CDR2 YFSETQ come from the germline V gene. V dropped 0 bases and J dropped 1 base, with 7 bases sitting between them. The CDR3 is 14 residues long. The CDR3 DNA follows: TGCGCCAGCAGCTTGGTAGGGTCCCAAGAGACCCAGTACTTC. Translated: CASSLVGSQETQYF. Using reference TRBV5-1 and TRBJ2-5 for the parts outside the CDR3, the full variable domain is KAGVTQTPRYLIKTRGQQVTLSCSPISGHRSVSWYQQTPGQGLQFLFEYFSETQRNKGNFPGRFSGRQFSNSRSEMNVSTLELGDSALYLCASSLVGSQETQYFGPGTRLLVL.

This clone was counted a single time. The genes are TRBV5-1 and TRBJ2-7; D gene ambiguous. Germline CDR1 is SGHRS and CDR2 is YFSETQ. This CDR3 has 13 amino acids. V lost 0 bases, J lost 5 bases, and 9 bases lay in between. CDR3 in amino acids: CASSLAAGNEQYF. The CDR3 nucleotides are TGCGCCAGCAGCTTGGCCGCAGGTAACGAGCAGTACTTC.

The chain is built from TRBV2 and TRBJ2-7, with 10 nucleotides matching TRBD1. The length of the CDR3 is 14 residues. The V segment lost 7 bases and the J segment 3 bases; nucleotides outside the gene matches: 6. Germline assignment: CDR1 SNHLY and CDR2 FYNNEI. For the CDR3, the DNA is TGTGCCAGCACTCGGGACAGGGGTAGCTACGAGCAGTACTTC. Protein sequence: CASTRDRGSYEQYF.

V and J are TRBV14 and TRBJ1-2; 7 bases are shared with TRBD1. V lost 6 bases and J lost 5; bases outside the gene matches: 9. Per germline, CDR1 SGHDN and CDR2 FVKESK. CDR3 size: 14 residues. For the CDR3, the DNA is TGTGCCAGCAGACCCACAGGGGAGGTATATGGCTACACCTTC. This sequence encodes CASRPTGEVYGYTF.

This chain uses TRBV18 with TRBJ1-5, with 7 bases that match TRBD1. The V and J ends lost 3 bases and 5 bases, in that order; junction bases with no gene match: 10. The CDR3 has 16 amino acids. The germline CDR1 and CDR2 sequences are KGHSH and LQKENI. The CDR3 spells CASSPDGQVPYQPQHF. The CDR3 DNA sequence: TGTGCCAGCTCACCCGATGGACAGGTACCATATCAGCCCCAGCATTTT.

About this clone itself: Other DNA sequences in the same sample also yield this CDR3. The chain links TRBV14 to TRBJ2-7; 11 bases match TRBD1. This CDR3 has 18 amino acids. Germline loops: CDR1 SGHDN, CDR2 FVKESK. The J segment lost 5 bases and the V segment lost 0 bases, leaving 12 bases of the junction unmatched. CDR3 sequence reads: CASSQDNGGTGGWNEQYF. In DNA, the CDR3 is TGTGCCAGCAGCCAAGACAACGGTGGGACAGGGGGGTGGAACGAGCAGTACTTC.

The rearrangement joins TRBV5-1 to TRBJ1-2; D is unresolved. The germline V gene encodes CDR1 SGHRS and CDR2 YFSETQ. V was clipped by 0 bases and J by 3 bases, with 9 bases between them. This CDR3 has 14 amino acids. The CDR3 region is CASSLEVAYYGYTF. CDR3 bases: TGCGCCAGCAGCTTGGAGGTGGCCTACTATGGCTACACCTTC.

There are many counts of this clone. This chain links TRBV5-4 with TRBJ1-2; D ambiguous. This CDR3 contains 14 residues. Germline lookup yields CDR1 SGHNT and CDR2 YYREEE (reference sequence). V was pared by 4 bases and J by 2 bases, with 12 bases between. The CDR3 DNA reads TGTGCCAGCAGCCCCTGGACTAAAAACTATGGCTACACCTTC. As protein: CASSPWTKNYGYTF.

The V and J genes are TRBV13 and TRBJ2-7; D perhaps matches TRBD1 (7 bases). The CDR3 has 14 amino acids. CDR1 and CDR2 from the germline V gene are PRHDT and FYEKMQ (reference sequence). Trimming pared 6 bases from V and 5 bases from J, leaving 17 bases between. The CDR3 region is CASRGTDGGHEQYF. CDR3 nucleotide sequence: TGTGCCAGCAGAGGGACAGACGGGGGCCACGAGCAGTACTTC.

CDR3 region: CATSDGQPNYGYTF. The CDR3 bases are TGTGCCACCAGTGATGGACAGCCTAACTATGGCTACACCTTC. The rearrangement links TRBV24-1 to TRBJ1-2; D is possibly TRBD1 (6 bases). CDR1 and CDR2 (germline): KGHDR, SFDVKD. The CDR3 spans 14 residues. The V and J ends lost 3 bases and 0 bases respectively, with 7 bases between them.

The V gene is TRBV27, the J gene TRBJ1-6; a weak D match, TRBD1 (5 bases). The CDR3 loop spans 17 amino acids. Trimming left V 6 bases short and J 0 bases short, with 15 bases between. The germline gives CDR1 MNHEY, CDR2 SMNVEV (reference sequence). The CDR3 loop reads CASSLDTPGSYNSPLHF. For the CDR3, the DNA is TGTGCCAGCAGCCTGGACACCCCGGGCTCCTATAATTCACCCCTCCACTTT.

The chain carries TRBV28 and TRBJ1-1; D not resolved. With 8 bases removed from V and 0 bases from J, the gap between germline ends came to 7 bases. The CDR3 totals 12 residues. Germline V gene lookup returns CDR1 MDHEN and CDR2 SYDVKM. CDR3 nucleotide sequence: TGTGCCAGCGAGGCGGTGAACACTGAAGCTTTCTTT. Encoded protein: CASEAVNTEAFF.

The V gene is TRBV7-6, the J gene TRBJ2-2; TRBD2 aligns across 11 bases. Unmatched junction bases numbered 4, after V lost 4 bases and J lost 0 bases. The CDR3 spans 17 residues. Per the germline V gene, CDR1 is SGHVS and CDR2 is FNYEAQ. CDR3 region: CASSSNSGGANTGELFF. In nucleotides, the CDR3 is TGTGCCAGCAGCTCAAATAGCGGGGGGGCGAACACCGGGGAGCTGTTTTTT.

This clone was detected once. This chain uses TRBV28 with TRBJ1-2; possible D gene TRBD1, 5 bases. Germline V gene sequence: CDR1 MDHEN, CDR2 SYDVKM. CDR3 size: 13 residues. Trimming stripped 3 bases from V and 8 bases from J, with 13 bases between. The CDR3 is CASSLGRVEGYTF. CDR3 DNA sequence: TGTGCCAGCAGTTTGGGCAGGGTAGAAGGCTACACCTTC.

V and J are TRBV5-6 and TRBJ2-1; 12 bases are shared with TRBD2. The CDR3 totals 17 residues. Germline lookup yields CDR1 SGHDT and CDR2 YYEEEE. V trimming: 3 bases; J trimming: 5 bases; junction bases outside the gene matches: 9. The CDR3, as DNA: TGTGCCAGCAGCTCGATGAAGCTAGCGGGGGGGAACAATGAGCAGTTCTTC. Its protein is CASSSMKLAGGNNEQFF.

This chain links TRBV30 with TRBJ1-1; D uncertain. This CDR3 is built from 12 residues. Germline V gene data show CDR1 as GTSNPN and CDR2 as SVGIG (reference sequence). V was trimmed by 2 bases and J by 5 bases, leaving 9 bases between them. This chain's CDR3 is CAWSPFTTEAFF. The CDR3, as DNA: TGTGCCTGGAGTCCATTTACTACTGAAGCTTTCTTT.